The text below deals with one T cell receptor beta chain. The antigen remains unidentified. The J segment lost 8 bases and the V segment lost 3 bases, leaving 14 bases of the junction unmatched. The CDR3 sequence is 16 residues long. Germline V gene data show CDR1 as SGDLS and CDR2 as YYNGEE. These data are taken from a study of T cells in localized non-small cell lung cancer. The table came from immunoSEQ multiplex PCR; TCRdb's copy has only in-frame clones and leaves some out. The table includes tens of thousands of clones, roughly 81% detected once. General study findings and limits: One tumor region alone was sequenced, and heterogeneity therefore remains possible. A median around 57 of the top 100 tumor clones appeared in adjacent lung.

The sample in question was peripheral blood, obtained before any cancer treatment. V gene TRBV9 combines with J gene TRBJ1-2; the match to TRBD1 covers 9 bases. The origin of this receptor is a female donor older than 55 with stage I lung adenocarcinoma. The CDR3, as DNA: TGTGCCAGCAGCGACCCTCGGCGGACAGGGGTCGGCGGCTACACCTTC. Translation gives CASSDPRRTGVGGYTF. Looking up the rest from reference TRBV9 and TRBJ1-2 gives the full variable domain: DSGVTQTPKHLITATGQRVTLRCSPRSGDLSVYWYQQSLDQGLQFLIQYYNGEERAKGNILERFSAQQFPDLHSELNLSSLELGDSALYFCASSDPRRTGVGGYTFGSGTRLTVV.